The 14 T cell receptor beta chains listed next were all sequenced from one sample in a study of blood T cell repertoires in COVID-19. The repertoire was sequenced with immunoSEQ multiplex PCR; TCRdb's copy has only in-frame clones and lacks some. The sample comprises about 79,000 clones, about 89% of which are singletons, and 11% to 15% rests with the top ten. The sample consisted of peripheral blood. These receptors were taken from a man aged 70-80 years with active or convalescent COVID-19.

The V and J genes are TRBV18 and TRBJ1-2; 11 bases are a match to TRBD1. CDR1 and CDR2 from the germline V gene are KGHSH and LQKENI. The trim removed 3 bases at V and 5 bases at J, leaving 2 bases unmatched. CDR3 length: 14 amino acids. CDR3 sequence: CASSPRDRGYGYTF. CDR3 bases: TGTGCCAGCTCACCTCGGGACAGGGGGTATGGCTACACCTTC. Full variable domain (missing parts from reference TRBV18 and TRBJ1-2): NAGVMQNPRHLVRRRGQEARLRCSPMKGHSHVYWYRQLPEEGLKFMVYLQKENIIDESGMPKERFSAEFPKEGPSILRIQQVVRGDSAAYFCASSPRDRGYGYTFGSGTRLTVV.

The rearrangement joins TRBV9 to TRBJ2-3; the D gene is possibly TRBD1 (6 bases). The V gene's germline CDR1 is SGDLS and CDR2 YYNGEE. V shed 3 bases and J shed 1 base, with 15 bases lying between them. The CDR3 has 16 residues. The CDR3: CASSDRTRGRTDTQYF. The CDR3 DNA follows: TGTGCCAGCAGCGATCGTACCAGGGGACGCACAGATACGCAGTATTTT.

This chain uses TRBV21-1 with TRBJ1-1; TRBD1 is the table's D call, not checked against the DNA. TRBV21-1 represents a pseudogene. This CDR3 contains 14 residues. The CDR3 coding sequence is TGTGCCAGCAGCACGGACAGGGGGAATACTGAAGCTTTCTTT. Translating it yields CASSTDRGNTEAFF.

The sample holds a few counts of this clone. The chain couples TRBV14 to TRBJ2-7; D might be TRBD2 (5 bases). Germline loops: CDR1 SGHDN, CDR2 FVKESK. The CDR3 sequence is 14 residues long. V gave up 5 bases and J gave up 6 bases, with 17 bases separating them. The CDR3 here is CASSGLWKGSEQYF. The CDR3 DNA is TGTGCCAGCAGCGGACTTTGGAAAGGATCCGAGCAGTACTTC.

This chain links TRBV10-3 with TRBJ2-7; 10 bases match TRBD2. V gave up 6 bases and J gave up 6 bases; unmatched junction bases: 11. Germline lookup yields CDR1 ENHRY and CDR2 SYGVKD. The CDR3 extends over 15 amino acids. The DNA for the CDR3 is TGTGCCATCAGCGCTACCGGGACTAGCGACCCCGAGCAGTACTTC. Encoded protein: CAISATGTSDPEQYF.

V usage is TRBV2 and J usage is TRBJ2-2; 7 nucleotides match TRBD1. The CDR3 sequence is 15 residues long. The germline V gene encodes CDR1 SNHLY and CDR2 FYNNEI. V lost 1 base to trimming and J lost 4 bases; unmatched junction nucleotides: 3. CDR3 DNA: TGTGCCAGCAGTGAAGACAGGGGTGGCACCGGGGAGCTGTTTTTT. As protein: CASSEDRGGTGELFF. The complete variable domain, with remaining parts taken from reference TRBV2 and TRBJ2-2, reads EPEVTQTPSHQVTQMGQEVILRCVPISNHLYFYWYRQILGQKVEFLVSFYNNEISEKSEIFDDQFSVERPDGSNFTLKIRSTKLEDSAMYFCASSEDRGGTGELFFGEGSRLTVL.

V gene TRBV6-4 combines with J gene TRBJ1-3; 11 bases line up with TRBD1. J lost 4 bases, V lost 4 bases, and 3 bases had no gene match. CDR3 size: 15 residues. Germline-derived CDR1 and CDR2 are MRHNA and SNTAGT. The CDR3 protein is CASSGTGGNGNTIYF. The CDR3 DNA reads TGTGCCAGCAGTGGGACAGGGGGCAACGGAAACACCATATATTTT.

The chain employs TRBV28 and TRBJ2-3, with TRBD1 matching over 7 bases. There are 15 residues in the CDR3. The J segment lost 5 bases and the V segment lost 3 bases, leaving 8 bases of the junction unmatched. Germline V CDR1 and CDR2: MDHEN, SYDVKM. In nucleotides, the CDR3 is TGTGCCAGCAGTTTTTCAATAGGGGGCGAAGATACGCAGTATTTT. Translation gives CASSFSIGGEDTQYF.

The chain joins TRBV7-2 to TRBJ2-3; D call uncertain. Germline V gene lookup returns CDR1 SGHTA and CDR2 FQGNSA. V was cut by 3 bases and J by 1 base, with 5 bases left in between. CDR3 length equals 13 residues. The CDR3 bases are TGTGCCAGCAGCTTTTCTGGCACAGATACGCAGTATTTT. Protein sequence: CASSFSGTDTQYF.

The V call is TRBV29-1, the J call TRBJ2-2, with 7 nucleotides matching TRBD2. V shed 7 bases and J 5 bases; nucleotides not matched to a gene: 7. Germline V gene data show CDR1 as SQVTM and CDR2 as ANQGSEA. The CDR3 consists of 13 residues. The CDR3 nucleotides are TGCAGCGCCCGAGCTAGCGGTACCGGGGAGCTGTTTTTT. This translates into CSARASGTGELFF.

The chain carries TRBV19 and TRBJ1-5; the match to TRBD1 covers 8 bases. The length of the CDR3 is 16 residues. V trimming: 4 bases; J trimming: 1 base; junction bases outside the gene matches: 6. Germline V gene data show CDR1 as LNHDA and CDR2 as SQIVND (reference sequence). CDR3: CASSRTGYRSNQPQHF. CDR3 DNA sequence: TGTGCCAGTAGTAGGACAGGGTATCGCAGCAATCAGCCCCAGCATTTT.

The chain combines TRBV27 with TRBJ1-6; 9 nucleotides match TRBD1. The CDR3 length is 16 residues. Germline CDR1 MNHEY, CDR2 SMNVEV (reference sequence). Trimming took 5 bases from V and 3 from J; bases not matched to a gene: 5. The CDR3 sequence: CASSIQGALYNSPLHF. The CDR3, as DNA: TGTGCCAGCAGTATACAGGGGGCTCTCTATAATTCACCCCTCCACTTT.

The table lists this clone with a count of one. The CDR3 protein is CASSKSTPRTGAYEQYF. The CDR3 DNA reads as TGTGCCAGCAGCAAATCGACACCCCGGACGGGGGCCTACGAGCAGTACTTC. The chain employs TRBV21-1 and TRBJ2-7; the table's D call, TRBD2, was not checked against the DNA. TRBV21-1 is annotated as a pseudogene. The CDR3 length is 17 residues.

This clone was detected only a few times. This sequence joins TRBV29-1 and TRBJ1-1, with D uncertain. V was shortened by 4 bases and J by 7 bases, with 13 bases between the two germline ends. CDR1 and CDR2 from the germline V gene are SQVTM and ANQGSEA. The CDR3 totals 12 residues. The CDR3 sequence: CSVVRQYNEAFF. CDR3 nucleotides: TGCAGCGTTGTGAGGCAGTATAATGAAGCTTTCTTT.